Here is one T cell receptor (beta chain) with its context. Its antigen is still unknown. It was template switching that added a universal primer site, and there were unique molecular identifiers on the cDNA. TCRdb re-analysed the 5' RACE reads in MiXCR, keeping a single row per CDR3 protein. The data show hundreds of thousands of distinct CDR3 sequences, roughly 7.1% seen once. This sample stems from a study of identical twins. Whole-study findings and limits: The study found excess low generation probability among twin-shared out-of-frame alpha sequences.

V was cut by 6 bases and J by 1 base, with 15 bases left in between. Germline-derived CDR1 and CDR2 are MNHNS and SASEGT. The CDR3 consists of 15 residues. This sample also appeared in a second study, on yellow fever vaccine responses in identical twins.

This rearrangement joins TRBV6-1 to TRBJ2-5; tentatively, D is TRBD1 or TRBD2 (5 bases each). The sequence was obtained from a woman younger than 35 in good health. Source material: PBMCs. The CDR3 reads CASSSLTGTQETQYF. The CDR3 DNA reads TGTGCCAGCAGCTCACTGACCGGGACCCAAGAGACCCAGTACTTC.